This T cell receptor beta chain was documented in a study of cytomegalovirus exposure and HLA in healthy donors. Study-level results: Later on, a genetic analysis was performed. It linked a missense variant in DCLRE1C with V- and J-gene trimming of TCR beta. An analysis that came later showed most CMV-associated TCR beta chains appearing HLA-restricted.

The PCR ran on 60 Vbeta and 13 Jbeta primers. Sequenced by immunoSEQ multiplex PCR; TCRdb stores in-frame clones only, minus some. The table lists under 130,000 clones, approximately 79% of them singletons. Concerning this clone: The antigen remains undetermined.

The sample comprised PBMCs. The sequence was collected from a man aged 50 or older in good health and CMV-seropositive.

The CDR3 protein is CASSPPGTGAQGELFF. In DNA, the CDR3 is TGTGCCAGCAGCCCACCAGGGACAGGTGCCCAGGGGGAGCTGTTTTTT. The rearrangement uses TRBV7-7 and TRBJ2-2, with TRBD1 matching over 8 bases. The CDR3 covers 16 residues. In germline, CDR1 is SSHAT, CDR2 FNYEAQ (reference sequence). Unmatched junction bases numbered 13, after V lost 5 bases and J lost 8 bases. Complete variable domain (other parts from reference TRBV7-7 and TRBJ2-2): GAGVSQSPRYKVTKRGQDVTLRCDPISSHATLYWYQQALGQGPEFLTYFNYEAQPDKSGLPSDRFSAERPEGSISTLTIQRTEQRDSAMYRCASSPPGTGAQGELFFGEGSRLTVL.